These 23 T cell receptor beta chains were all obtained from the same sample, sequenced in a study of technical replicates of blood from a handful of donors. The assay was immunoSEQ multiplex PCR, and TCRdb's table has in-frame clones only and misses some. The sample yields about 56,000 clones, almost 95% seen once. Sequencing input: PBMCs. The receptors shown here come from a human donor in good health. Some clones in this sample may be carry-over from other donors' samples.

This clone showed up just once. This chain connects TRBV6-5 to TRBJ2-1, with TRBD2 matching over 10 bases. Germline values: CDR1 MNHEY, CDR2 SVGAGI. The CDR3 consists of 15 residues. Unmatched junction bases numbered 8, after V lost 6 bases and J lost 6 bases. In nucleotides, the CDR3 is TGTGCCAGCAGACCCCCTAGCGGGGGATTCAATGAGCAGTTCTTC. Translating gives CASRPPSGGFNEQFF.

V and J are TRBV29-1 and TRBJ2-1; TRBD1 agrees at 9 bases. CDR3 length: 14 residues. Germline V gene sequence: CDR1 SQVTM, CDR2 ANQGSEA. The CDR3 protein is CSALGGQGINEQFF. The CDR3 DNA sequence: TGCAGTGCCCTTGGTGGACAGGGGATCAATGAGCAGTTCTTC.

The rearrangement links TRBV6-6 to TRBJ1-1; TRBD1 matches at 9 bases. V was pared by 6 bases and J by 5 bases, with 13 bases of the junction left unmatched. The CDR3 extends over 16 amino acids. Looked up from germline, CDR1 is MNHNY and CDR2 is SVGAGI (reference sequence). CDR3 protein: CASRSPGTGSRTEAFF. CDR3 DNA: TGTGCCAGCAGAAGCCCCGGGACAGGGAGTCGTACTGAAGCTTTCTTT.

The rearrangement links TRBV29-1 to TRBJ1-2; TRBD1 might be the D (5 bases). Trimming left V 4 bases short and J 5 bases short, with 20 bases between. The CDR3 length is 15 residues. Germline V gives CDR1 SQVTM, CDR2 ANQGSEA. The CDR3 sequence: CSVGSDRPPRYGYTF. The CDR3 DNA follows: TGCAGCGTTGGATCCGACAGACCACCACGGTATGGCTACACCTTC.

The gene calls are TRBV7-3 and TRBJ1-1, with TRBD1 matching 8 bases. J was trimmed by 10 bases and V by 1 base; bases with no gene match: 14. The CDR3 totals 16 residues. The germline gives CDR1 SGHTA, CDR2 FQGTGA. CDR3 nucleotide sequence: TGTGCCAGCAGCTTAAGTGGAACAGGGGGAGGAGAAGGAGCTTTCTTT. Protein sequence: CASSLSGTGGGEGAFF.

This rearrangement joins TRBV11-2 to TRBJ2-4, with D possibly being TRBD1 (6 bases). CDR3 length: 18 amino acids. Looked up from germline, CDR1 is SGHAT and CDR2 is FQNNGV. V gave up 3 bases and J gave up 4 bases, with 22 bases separating them. The CDR3: CASSLYRPGQETKNIQYF. Here the CDR3 DNA reads TGTGCCAGCAGCTTGTATAGACCGGGACAAGAAACGAAAAACATTCAGTACTTC. Supplemented by reference TRBV11-2 and TRBJ2-4, the full variable domain reads EAGVAQSPRYKIIEKRQSVAFWCNPISGHATLYWYQQILGQGPKLLIQFQNNGVVDDSQLPKDRFSAERLKGVDSTLKIQPAKLEDSAVYLCASSLYRPGQETKNIQYFGAGTRLSVL.

This clone has a handful of counts. This rearrangement joins TRBV15 to TRBJ2-1; D unresolved. This CDR3 spans 12 amino acids. Trimming left V 1 base short and J 5 bases short, with 3 bases between. In germline, CDR1 is LNHNV, CDR2 YYDKDF (reference sequence). CDR3 protein: CATSRANNEQFF. CDR3 nucleotides: TGTGCCACCAGCAGAGCCAACAATGAGCAGTTCTTC.

This chain links TRBV7-9 with TRBJ2-1, with TRBD1 identical over 7 bases. CDR3 length equals 16 residues. Germline assignment: CDR1 SEHNR and CDR2 FQNEAQ (reference sequence). V was clipped by 5 bases and J by 0 bases; unmatched bases: 7. CDR3 amino acids: CASSQMTGSSYNEQFF. The CDR3 DNA reads as TGTGCCAGCAGCCAGATGACAGGGAGCTCCTACAATGAGCAGTTCTTC.

The chain has TRBV6-1 and TRBJ1-2; tentative D call: TRBD1 (6 bases). The CDR3 sequence is 14 residues long. The germline V and J ends were trimmed by 5 bases and 5 bases, with 15 bases remaining between them. Germline lookup yields CDR1 MNHNS and CDR2 SASEGT. The CDR3, as DNA: TGTGCCAGCAGTAAAAACAGGGAGCGGTATGGCTACACCTTC. Translating it yields CASSKNRERYGYTF.

The chain recombines TRBV19 with TRBJ1-1; 10 bases are shared with TRBD1. The CDR3 runs to 17 residues. Germline trimming cut 4 bases from V and 0 bases from J; bases unmatched to any gene: 8. The germline gives CDR1 LNHDA, CDR2 SQIVND (reference sequence). The CDR3 loop reads CASSRGDRGHMNTEAFF. The CDR3 DNA is TGTGCCAGTAGTAGGGGGGACAGGGGACACATGAACACTGAAGCTTTCTTT.

In this sample, this clone turned up a few times. The chain combines TRBV27 with TRBJ2-2; 7 nucleotides align to TRBD2. V lost 3 bases to trimming and J lost 7 bases; unmatched junction nucleotides: 8. From germline, CDR1 is MNHEY and CDR2 SMNVEV (reference sequence). CDR3 length equals 15 residues. This chain's CDR3 is CASSFGGSGVGELFF. In DNA, the CDR3 is TGTGCCAGCAGTTTCGGCGGGAGCGGGGTCGGGGAGCTGTTTTTT.

V is TRBV7-2 and J is TRBJ2-7, with a possible D match to TRBD2 (6 bases). This CDR3 has 14 amino acids. V lost 4 bases to trimming and J lost 1 base, with 11 bases between them. Germline values: CDR1 SGHTA, CDR2 FQGNSA. The DNA of the CDR3 is TGTGCCAGCAGCTCGACTAGGGAATCCTACGAGCAGTACTTC. It specifies CASSSTRESYEQYF.

This chain connects TRBV27 to TRBJ1-5; TRBD1 matches at 7 bases. J lost 6 bases, V lost 4 bases, and 6 bases had no gene match. Germline V lookup: CDR1 MNHEY, CDR2 SMNVEV (reference sequence). The CDR3 is made up of 14 amino acids. The CDR3 nucleotides read TGTGCCAGCAGTTCGGACAGGAGGGCTCAGCCCCAGCATTTT. The encoded protein is CASSSDRRAQPQHF.

The J gene is TRBJ1-1, the V gene TRBV14, with D unresolved. Germline V CDR1 and CDR2: SGHDN, FVKESK. The germline V and J ends were trimmed by 1 base and 6 bases, with 6 bases remaining between them. The CDR3 has 12 amino acids. The CDR3: CASSQAAAEAFF. CDR3 coding DNA: TGTGCCAGCAGCCAAGCCGCAGCTGAAGCTTTCTTT.

The chain recombines TRBV4-3 with TRBJ1-2, with D perhaps matching TRBD1 (5 bases). Germline V CDR1 and CDR2: LGHNA, YSLEER. The CDR3 is 15 residues long. V shed 0 bases and J shed 4 bases, with 12 bases lying between them. This chain's CDR3 is CASSQDHQGLYGYTF. The DNA for the CDR3 is TGCGCCAGCAGCCAAGATCATCAGGGCCTCTATGGCTACACCTTC.

The V gene is TRBV7-8, the J gene TRBJ2-7; a weak D match, TRBD1 (5 bases). There are 14 residues in the CDR3. V was pared by 4 bases and J by 6 bases, with 16 bases between. Germline CDR1 reads SGHVS; CDR2 reads FQNEAQ. The CDR3 region is CASSSDTGRGEQYF. CDR3 in DNA: TGTGCCAGCAGCTCGGACACGGGTAGGGGCGAGCAGTACTTC. Looking up the rest from reference TRBV7-8 and TRBJ2-7 gives the full variable domain: GAGVSQSPRYKVAKRGQDVALRCDPISGHVSLFWYQQALGQGPEFLTYFQNEAQLDKSGLPSDRFFAERPEGSVSTLKIQRTQQEDSAVYLCASSSDTGRGEQYFGPGTRLTVT.

Relative to its sample, this clone is large. The sample carries other DNA sequences with the same CDR3. In DNA form, the CDR3 reads TGCGCCAGCAGCTTGGGAGGGGGATACACTGAAGCTTTCTTT. Protein sequence: CASSLGGGYTEAFF. V usage is TRBV5-1 and J usage is TRBJ1-1; D may be TRBD1 (6 bases). The CDR3 loop spans 14 amino acids. V was pared by 0 bases and J by 3 bases, with 9 bases between. Germline CDR1 reads SGHRS; CDR2 reads YFSETQ.

The genes are TRBV6-5 and TRBJ2-7; 9 nucleotides agree with TRBD1. This CDR3 contains 16 residues. CDR1 is MNHEY, CDR2 SVGAGI, per germline. The V segment lost 2 bases and the J segment 2 bases; nucleotides outside the gene matches: 7. The CDR3 sequence is CASSYRGQGYPYEQYF. The CDR3 region has the DNA TGTGCCAGCAGTTACCGGGGACAGGGCTACCCCTACGAGCAGTACTTC.

This chain connects TRBV6-6 to TRBJ1-5, with 7 nucleotides matching TRBD1. Germline V gives CDR1 MNHNY, CDR2 SVGAGI (reference sequence). Trimming at V came to 6 bases and at J to 1 base, leaving 6 bases not matched to a gene. This CDR3 is built from 15 residues. CDR3 in amino acids: CASRLGTVSNQPQHF. The CDR3 bases are TGTGCCAGCAGACTAGGGACAGTCAGCAATCAGCCCCAGCATTTT.

The rearrangement uses TRBV6-1 and TRBJ1-2; D remains unclear. Germline assignment: CDR1 MNHNS and CDR2 SASEGT. The CDR3 totals 15 residues. V lost 1 base to trimming and J lost 5 bases, with 14 bases between them. The CDR3 coding sequence is TGTGCCAGCAGTGAAGACAGCAGTTCGACGTATGGCTACACCTTC. As protein: CASSEDSSSTYGYTF.

This chain uses TRBV27 with TRBJ2-5; 9 bases are shared with TRBD1. The CDR3 length is 14 residues. CDR1 is MNHEY, CDR2 SMNVEV, per germline (reference sequence). J was trimmed by 5 bases and V by 3 bases; bases with no gene match: 4. The CDR3 sequence is CASSLTGGTETQYF. The CDR3 DNA is TGTGCCAGCAGTTTGACAGGGGGGACTGAGACCCAGTACTTC.

With regard to this clone: The sample carries other DNA sequences with the same CDR3. The chain recombines TRBV5-1 with TRBJ2-1; 11 bases line up with TRBD2. This CDR3 has 14 residues. Germline V gene lookup returns CDR1 SGHRS and CDR2 YFSETQ. J lost 7 bases, V lost 2 bases, and 2 bases had no gene match. CDR3 in amino acids: CASSLLAGENEQFF. CDR3 bases: TGCGCCAGCAGCTTACTAGCGGGGGAAAATGAGCAGTTCTTC.

This rearrangement joins TRBV9 to TRBJ2-7; tentative D call: TRBD2 (6 bases). Trimming shortened V by 0 bases and J by 5 bases, and 15 bases separated the two germline ends. From germline, CDR1 is SGDLS and CDR2 YYNGEE. CDR3 size: 15 residues. CDR3 sequence (DNA): TGTGCCAGCAGCGTAGGTTTTGGGGGGTATAACGAGCAGTACTTC. Residues: CASSVGFGGYNEQYF.